Below are 10 T cell receptor beta chains sequenced from a single sample in a study of radiotherapy plus CTLA-4 blockade in lung cancer. Data came from immunoSEQ multiplex PCR; TCRdb stores just in-frame clones and leaves some out. The table lists 52,000 or so clones, approximately 79% of them singletons. Here the sequenced sample was peripheral blood, taken from a patient treated with radiotherapy plus ipilimumab. Receptors originate from a human donor with non-small cell lung cancer who had a partial response to radiotherapy plus ipilimumab.

The chain joins TRBV19 to TRBJ2-3, with 13 bases fitting TRBD2. The ends lost 9 bases at V and 4 bases at J; junction bases unmatched: 4. The CDR3 runs to 14 residues. CDR1 LNHDA and CDR2 SQIVND come from the germline V gene (reference sequence). Written as DNA, the CDR3 is TGTGCCAGCGGACTAGCGGGGGCCGCAGATACGCAGTATTTT. Translating gives CASGLAGAADTQYF.

V usage is TRBV5-1 and J usage is TRBJ2-1; TRBD2 matches at 8 bases. The CDR3 consists of 17 residues. V gave up 0 bases and J gave up 0 bases; unmatched junction bases: 5. Germline V lookup: CDR1 SGHRS, CDR2 YFSETQ. In DNA, the CDR3 is TGCGCCAGCAGCTTGGGCGGGGGGCTGAGCTCCTACAATGAGCAGTTCTTC. Its protein product is CASSLGGGLSSYNEQFF. Drawing the rest from reference TRBV5-1 and TRBJ2-1, the complete variable domain is KAGVTQTPRYLIKTRGQQVTLSCSPISGHRSVSWYQQTPGQGLQFLFEYFSETQRNKGNFPGRFSGRQFSNSRSEMNVSTLELGDSALYLCASSLGGGLSSYNEQFFGPGTRLTVL.

This clone came up a few times. This chain connects TRBV30 to TRBJ1-1; D is uncertain. The CDR3 consists of 12 residues. The germline V gene has CDR1 GTSNPN and CDR2 SVGIG (reference sequence). V lost 1 base and J 7 bases, leaving 10 bases between the germline ends. The CDR3 reads CAWSARHSEAFF. In DNA form, the CDR3 reads TGTGCCTGGAGTGCTCGACACAGTGAAGCTTTCTTT. The full variable domain, its missing parts supplied by reference TRBV30 and TRBJ1-1, is SQTIHQWPATLVQPVGSPLSLECTVEGTSNPNLYWYRQAAGRGLQLLFYSVGIGQISSEVPQNLSASRPQDRQFILSSKKLLLSDSGFYLCAWSARHSEAFFGQGTRLTVV.

This rearrangement joins TRBV5-4 to TRBJ2-7, with 10 bases matching TRBD2. J gave up 2 bases and V 3 bases, and 5 bases lay outside the gene matches. Germline V lookup: CDR1 SGHNT, CDR2 YYREEE (reference sequence). The CDR3 length is 15 residues. The CDR3 DNA reads as TGTGCCAGCAGCTGGGGTAGCGGGGGGACCTACGAGCAGTACTTC. It yields the protein CASSWGSGGTYEQYF.

The chain employs TRBV7-2 and TRBJ1-1; tentatively, D is TRBD1 (5 bases). V was cut by 1 base and J by 0 bases, with 12 bases left in between. Germline CDR1 is SGHTA and CDR2 is FQGNSA. The CDR3 is 16 residues long. This chain's CDR3 is CASSLEGKAMNTEAFF. In nucleotides, the CDR3 is TGTGCCAGCAGCTTAGAGGGGAAGGCTATGAACACTGAAGCTTTCTTT.

The chain combines TRBV28 with TRBJ1-5, with a possible D match to TRBD1 (5 bases). The V and J ends lost 4 bases and 2 bases respectively, with 12 bases between them. CDR3 length: 15 residues. CDR1 and CDR2 (germline): MDHEN, SYDVKM. CDR3: CASSYGGSGNQPQHF. The CDR3 DNA reads as TGTGCCAGCAGTTACGGGGGGTCCGGCAATCAGCCCCAGCATTTT.

This clone was seen more than once but under ten times. The chain uses TRBV5-1 and TRBJ2-7; TRBD2 is a possible D gene (5 bases). V gave up 3 bases and J gave up 4 bases, with 11 bases separating them. The CDR3 is 13 residues long. The V gene's germline CDR1 is SGHRS and CDR2 YFSETQ. CDR3 region: CASSYRDVYEQYF. The CDR3 region has the DNA TGCGCCAGCAGCTACCGGGATGTTTACGAGCAGTACTTC. Full variable domain (missing parts from reference TRBV5-1 and TRBJ2-7): KAGVTQTPRYLIKTRGQQVTLSCSPISGHRSVSWYQQTPGQGLQFLFEYFSETQRNKGNFPGRFSGRQFSNSRSEMNVSTLELGDSALYLCASSYRDVYEQYFGPGTRLTVT.

The V gene is TRBV25-1, the J gene TRBJ1-6; D is perhaps TRBD1 (5 bases). This CDR3 has 15 amino acids. Trimming removed 4 bases at V and 8 bases at J, with 15 bases between. The germline V gene has CDR1 MGHDK and CDR2 SYGVNS. The CDR3: CASSVTGQTHSPLHF. The CDR3, as DNA: TGTGCCAGCAGTGTTACAGGCCAGACGCATTCACCCCTCCACTTT.

The gene calls are TRBV13 and TRBJ2-2, with TRBD1 matching over 7 bases. Germline values: CDR1 PRHDT, CDR2 FYEKMQ (reference sequence). The CDR3 is 15 residues long. V was clipped by 6 bases and J by 4 bases; unmatched bases: 8. CDR3 in DNA: TGTGCCAGCAGTCAACCGGGACAGAGCACCGGGGAGCTGTTTTTT. This codes for CASSQPGQSTGELFF.

The chain has TRBV6-5 and TRBJ1-6; TRBD1 agrees at 7 bases. Germline loops: CDR1 MNHEY, CDR2 SVGAGI. Trimming cost V 3 bases and J 9 bases; bases outside gene matches: 5. The CDR3 sequence is 14 residues long. The CDR3 here is CASSYRGTASPLHF. For the CDR3, the DNA is TGTGCCAGCAGTTATCGTGGGACAGCTTCACCCCTCCACTTT.